The 25 T cell receptor beta chains given below trace back to one sample, sequenced in a study of blood T cell repertoires in COVID-19. TCRdb's copy holds only in-frame clones and misses some; the assay was immunoSEQ multiplex PCR. In the table there are 200,000 to 250,000 clones, around 80% of which are singletons. Input material: peripheral blood. The receptors stem from a man under 40 with active or convalescent COVID-19.

This chain's CDR3 is CASSWRDTIYF. CDR3 nucleotide sequence: TGTGCCAGCAGCTGGAGGGACACCATATATTTT. The chain has TRBV7-9 and TRBJ1-3; D unclear. The CDR3 totals 11 residues. Germline V gene data show CDR1 as SEHNR and CDR2 as FQNEAQ (reference sequence). The germline V and J ends were trimmed by 4 bases and 8 bases, with 6 bases remaining between them.

This clone was seen once. In DNA form, the CDR3 reads TGTGCCAGCAGTTTATTCGGGGGGACAGGGGGGTTCGAAAAACTGTTTTTT. This gives the protein CASSLFGGTGGFEKLFF. This sequence joins TRBV28 and TRBJ1-4; TRBD1 matches 11 bases. The junction had 9 bases not matched to a gene; V was cut back by 1 base and J by 8 bases. Germline V lookup: CDR1 MDHEN, CDR2 SYDVKM. The CDR3 contains 17 residues.

The chain carries TRBV28 and TRBJ2-1; D possibly corresponds to TRBD2 (7 bases). The ends were cut back, 6 bases at V and 15 bases at J, with 15 bases in the middle. The CDR3 is 11 amino acids. Germline CDR1 is MDHEN and CDR2 is SYDVKM. DNA of the CDR3: TGTGCCAGCAGCCGCGGACTAGGGGGGTTCTTC. Translating it yields CASSRGLGGFF.

The rearrangement links TRBV11-2 to TRBJ2-7; 7 positions agree with TRBD1. V lost 4 bases to trimming and J lost 2 bases; unmatched junction nucleotides: 8. Germline V gene sequence: CDR1 SGHAT, CDR2 FQNNGV. The CDR3 spans 15 residues. The CDR3 spells CASSSPRDSTYEQYF. CDR3 in DNA: TGTGCCAGCAGCTCCCCCCGGGACAGCACCTACGAGCAGTACTTC.

The chain uses TRBV28 and TRBJ2-7, with 9 bases aligning to TRBD1. V lost 7 bases and J lost 0; bases outside the gene matches: 7. CDR1 MDHEN and CDR2 SYDVKM come from the germline V gene. This CDR3 has 15 residues. CDR3 nucleotide sequence: TGTGCCAGCACGGCCGGGACAGGGCGCTCCTACGAGCAGTACTTC. Protein product: CASTAGTGRSYEQYF.

V and J are TRBV3-1 (or the pseudogene TRBV3-2) and TRBJ2-7; the match to TRBD1 covers 8 bases. The CDR3 sequence is 15 residues long. Germline CDR1 is LGHDT and CDR2 is YNNKEL (reference sequence). V dropped 2 bases and J dropped 2; count of bases not matched to a gene: 5. The CDR3 sequence: CASSQRGTGPYEQYF. In nucleotides, the CDR3 is TGTGCCAGCAGCCAACGAGGGACAGGCCCCTACGAGCAGTACTTC.

Comment on this clone: One end of the junction does not line up with germline, which may come from a read error. The V and J genes are TRBV2 and TRBJ1-5, with D maybe TRBD1 (5 bases). The germline CDR1 and CDR2 sequences are SNHLY and FYNNEI. This CDR3 is built from 15 residues. The CDR3 DNA follows: TGTGCCAGCAGCGAAGAGAAGGGCAGGGCCCAGCCCCAGCATTTT. It is translated as CASSEEKGRAQPQHF.

The chain links TRBV6-5 to TRBJ1-2; 8 nucleotides match TRBD1. CDR1 and CDR2 (germline): MNHEY, SVGAGI. The trim removed 6 bases at V and 2 bases at J, leaving 5 bases unmatched. CDR3 size: 14 residues. The CDR3 coding sequence is TGTGCCAGCAGGTCCTACAGGGGGAACTATGGCTACACCTTC. The encoded protein is CASRSYRGNYGYTF.

The chain recombines TRBV5-1 with TRBJ1-1; D is perhaps TRBD1 (6 bases). In germline, CDR1 is SGHRS, CDR2 YFSETQ. Trimming removed 4 bases from V and 8 bases from J, with 9 bases in between. This CDR3 comprises 11 residues. CDR3 region: CASSQDSEAFF. The DNA for the CDR3 is TGCGCCAGCAGCCAGGACAGCGAAGCTTTCTTT.

This clone was seen a few times. The chain couples TRBV7-3 to TRBJ1-1; D is unclear. Germline-derived CDR1 and CDR2 are SGHTA and FQGTGA. The CDR3 has 14 residues. The V end was cut by 4 bases, the J end by 1 base, with 10 bases between. The CDR3 here is CASSSSTGNTEAFF. The CDR3 bases are TGTGCCAGCAGCTCCTCGACGGGGAACACTGAAGCTTTCTTT.

The CDR3 region is CASSQDPPYASGYYNEQFF. The CDR3 DNA follows: TGCGCCAGCAGCCAAGACCCACCTTACGCTAGCGGGTACTACAATGAGCAGTTCTTC. The gene calls are TRBV4-1 and TRBJ2-1; 8 bases line up with TRBD2. This CDR3 region has 19 residues. The germline CDR1 and CDR2 sequences are MGHRA and YSYEKL. V shed 0 bases and J 3 bases; nucleotides not matched to a gene: 13.

The chain joins TRBV4-3 to TRBJ2-1; 10 nucleotides match TRBD1. Germline trimming cut 4 bases from V and 0 bases from J; bases unmatched to any gene: 6. Germline CDR1 is LGHNA and CDR2 is YSLEER. This CDR3 is 17 amino acids long. The CDR3 nucleotides read TGCGCCAGCAGCCGGGACAGGGGACTGAGCTCCTACAATGAGCAGTTCTTC. Translated: CASSRDRGLSSYNEQFF.

The chain joins TRBV10-3 to TRBJ1-2, with 7 bases that match TRBD1. The germline V gene has CDR1 ENHRY and CDR2 SYGVKD. The CDR3 runs 14 residues. V trimming: 6 bases; J trimming: 4 bases; junction bases outside the gene matches: 8. The CDR3 nucleotides are TGTGCCATCAGACCCGACGGGACAGTCTATGGCTACACCTTC. It encodes CAIRPDGTVYGYTF.

This chain connects TRBV5-1 to TRBJ1-3; D not certain. The ends were cut back, 4 bases at V and 4 bases at J, with 18 bases in the middle. CDR3 length: 16 amino acids. CDR1 SGHRS and CDR2 YFSETQ come from the germline V gene. In DNA form, the CDR3 reads TGCGCCAGCAGCGCGAACAGAGCCAACGGCGGAAACACCATATATTTT. Translation gives CASSANRANGGNTIYF.

The V call is TRBV28, the J call TRBJ2-7; a possible D gene is TRBD1 (6 bases). Trimming cost V 7 bases and J 2 bases, with 12 bases left between them. Germline CDR1 and CDR2: MDHEN and SYDVKM. This CDR3 region has 13 residues. CDR3 region: CASTVDRTYEQYF. CDR3 sequence (DNA): TGTGCCAGCACTGTAGACAGGACCTACGAGCAGTACTTC.

J is TRBJ2-5 and V is TRBV2; 13 positions agree with TRBD2. CDR3 length: 15 residues. The germline CDR1 and CDR2 sequences are SNHLY and FYNNEI. After removal of 11 bases from V and 7 bases from J, the junction contained 13 bases not matched to a gene. The DNA for the CDR3 is TGTGCCGGAGCCTCCGGACTAGCGGGGGCAAGGACCCAGTACTTC. Its protein is CAGASGLAGARTQYF. The entire variable domain, with the rest obtained from reference TRBV2 and TRBJ2-5, is as follows: EPEVTQTPSHQVTQMGQEVILRCVPISNHLYFYWYRQILGQKVEFLVSFYNNEISEKSEIFDDQFSVERPDGSNFTLKIRSTKLEDSAMYFCAGASGLAGARTQYFGPGTRLLVL.

This clone was found a few times. This chain uses TRBV11-2 with TRBJ2-7, with D possibly matching TRBD2 (5 bases). CDR1 and CDR2 (germline): SGHAT, FQNNGV. The ends were cut back, 3 bases at V and 5 bases at J, with 11 bases in the middle. CDR3 length equals 13 residues. The CDR3 here is CASSLSVGDEQYF. The CDR3 DNA sequence: TGTGCCAGCAGCTTGTCGGTCGGGGACGAGCAGTACTTC.

V gene TRBV6-5 combines with J gene TRBJ1-1; the match to TRBD1 covers 11 bases. The germline gives CDR1 MNHEY, CDR2 SVGAGI. The V and J ends lost 6 bases and 7 bases, in that order; junction bases with no gene match: 7. The CDR3 sequence is 14 residues long. Written as DNA, the CDR3 is TGTGCCAGCAGGGTGACCGGGACAGGGGGTGAAGCTTTCTTT. Translating gives CASRVTGTGGEAFF.

This chain links TRBV12-3 or TRBV12-4 with TRBJ1-1, with a possible D match to TRBD1 (6 bases). The length of the CDR3 is 13 residues. V was cut by 7 bases and J by 8 bases, with 17 bases left in between. The CDR3 region has the DNA TGTGCCAGCATCTTCCCTCCGGGGGGCGAAGCTTTCTTT. This codes for CASIFPPGGEAFF.

CDR3 loop: CASTSLAGGRETQYF. The CDR3 DNA reads TGTGCCAGCACCTCGCTTGCAGGGGGCAGGGAGACCCAGTACTTC. The chain combines TRBV28 with TRBJ2-5; 8 nucleotides line up with TRBD1. Germline V gene lookup returns CDR1 MDHEN and CDR2 SYDVKM. The CDR3 is 15 amino acids. V trimming: 7 bases; J trimming: 5 bases; junction bases outside the gene matches: 12.

The rearrangement links TRBV28 to TRBJ2-4; D gene uncertain. CDR1 and CDR2 (germline): MDHEN, SYDVKM. CDR3 length: 14 residues. V was cut by 5 bases and J by 8 bases, with 16 bases left in between. DNA of the CDR3: TGTGCCAGCAGTCCCCCTGGCAGCAGCGACATTCAGTACTTC. This encodes CASSPPGSSDIQYF.

This clone was detected once. CDR3 loop: CASSPSGDLAGVTYNEQFF. The CDR3 bases are TGTGCCAGCTCACCGTCCGGGGATCTAGCGGGAGTAACCTACAATGAGCAGTTCTTC. The rearrangement links TRBV18 to TRBJ2-1; TRBD2 matches at 10 bases. There are 19 residues in the CDR3. The germline gives CDR1 KGHSH, CDR2 LQKENI. Trimming took 3 bases from V and 2 from J; bases not matched to a gene: 13.

The gene calls are TRBV24-1 and TRBJ2-3, with TRBD2 matching 7 bases. The ends lost 7 bases at V and 0 bases at J; junction bases unmatched: 3. The CDR3 is 14 amino acids. Germline loops: CDR1 KGHDR, CDR2 SFDVKD. The CDR3 is CATSVAGSTDTQYF. The CDR3 DNA follows: TGTGCCACCAGCGTAGCGGGTAGCACAGATACGCAGTATTTT.

The V call is TRBV5-4, the J call TRBJ2-1; the match to TRBD2 covers 7 bases. Trimming cost V 4 bases and J 3 bases; bases outside gene matches: 7. Germline V gene data show CDR1 as SGHNT and CDR2 as YYREEE (reference sequence). This CDR3 is built from 15 residues. This chain's CDR3 is CASSAGGGGYNEQFF. In DNA, the CDR3 is TGTGCCAGCAGCGCCGGTGGGGGGGGCTACAATGAGCAGTTCTTC.

The rearrangement joins TRBV7-9 to TRBJ2-5; 7 nucleotides line up with TRBD2. CDR3 length: 12 residues. Unmatched junction bases numbered 5, after V lost 9 bases and J lost 4 bases. Germline values: CDR1 SEHNR, CDR2 FQNEAQ (reference sequence). This CDR3 reads CASSSGGETQYF. DNA of the CDR3: TGTGCCAGTTCGTCGGGGGGAGAGACCCAGTACTTC.